This T cell receptor (beta chain) emerged from a study of blood T cells in healthy people across ages. A sample-barcoded 5' primer and a J-beta primer mix were used in a second PCR of about 7 to 11 cycles. TCRdb reprocessed the 5' RACE reads via MiXCR and lists one record per CDR3 protein. The table records 1.5 million to 2 million distinct CDR3 sequences, around 50% of them present only once. About this clonotype itself: Its antigen is not identified.

Study-level results: Because donor CMV status was unknown, expanded clonotype changes were possibly confounded.

The CDR3 is 15 amino acids. The ends were cut back, 2 bases at V and 5 bases at J, with 12 bases in the middle. Germline V gene sequence: CDR1 SEHNR, CDR2 FQNEAQ (reference sequence). J is TRBJ1-4 and V is TRBV7-9, with D unresolved. Source material: blood. This TCR derives from a middle-aged woman in good health. Here the CDR3 reads CASSLILSPNEKLFF. The CDR3 DNA is TGTGCCAGCAGCTTAATTCTCTCGCCCAATGAAAAACTGTTTTTT.